This TCR beta chain was captured in a study of blood T cell repertoires in COVID-19. Study-wide context: Collection of acute and convalescent COVID-19 samples took place in the United States, Italy and Spain.

The CDR3 spans 15 residues. The germline V gene encodes CDR1 ENHRY and CDR2 SYGVKD. Trimming removed 6 bases from V and 1 base from J, with 13 bases in between. Libraries were prepared by immunoSEQ multiplex PCR; TCRdb keeps only in-frame clonotypes and omits some of them. This table has tens of thousands of clones, about four fifths appearing once. The sequencing input was peripheral blood. The receptor was isolated from an elderly man with COVID-19, enrolled during active disease. The rearrangement uses TRBV10-3 and TRBJ1-5; tentatively, D is TRBD1 (6 bases). CDR3 DNA: TGTGCCATCAGCGCACAGGACAGCAGCAATCAGCCCCAGCATTTT. This sequence encodes CAISAQDSSNQPQHF.